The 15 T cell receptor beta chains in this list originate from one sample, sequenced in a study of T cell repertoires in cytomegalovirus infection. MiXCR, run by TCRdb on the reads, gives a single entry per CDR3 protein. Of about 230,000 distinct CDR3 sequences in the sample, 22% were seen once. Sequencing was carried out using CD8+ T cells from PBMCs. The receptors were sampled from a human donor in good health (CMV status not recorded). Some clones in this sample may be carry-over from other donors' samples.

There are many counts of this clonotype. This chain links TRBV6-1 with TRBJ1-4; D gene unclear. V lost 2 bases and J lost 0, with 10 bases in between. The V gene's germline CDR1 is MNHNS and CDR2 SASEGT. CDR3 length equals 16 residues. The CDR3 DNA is TGTGCCAGCAGTGAATGGTCTGTTGCAACTAATGAAAAACTGTTTTTT. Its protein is CASSEWSVATNEKLFF.

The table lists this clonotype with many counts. This CDR3 is CASSWGTTNTDTQYF. CDR3 DNA sequence: TGTGCCAGCAGCTGGGGGACAACTAACACAGATACGCAGTATTTT. The chain uses TRBV7-3 and TRBJ2-3; D perhaps matches TRBD1 (6 bases). V was cut by 4 bases and J by 2 bases, with 13 bases left in between. The CDR3 totals 15 residues. CDR1 and CDR2 from the germline V gene are SGHTA and FQGTGA.

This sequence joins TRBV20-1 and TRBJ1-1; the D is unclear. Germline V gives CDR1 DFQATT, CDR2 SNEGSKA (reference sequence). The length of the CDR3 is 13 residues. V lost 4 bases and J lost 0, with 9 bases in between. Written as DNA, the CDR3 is TGCAGTGCTACGGAAAAAATGAACACTGAAGCTTTCTTT. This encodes CSATEKMNTEAFF.

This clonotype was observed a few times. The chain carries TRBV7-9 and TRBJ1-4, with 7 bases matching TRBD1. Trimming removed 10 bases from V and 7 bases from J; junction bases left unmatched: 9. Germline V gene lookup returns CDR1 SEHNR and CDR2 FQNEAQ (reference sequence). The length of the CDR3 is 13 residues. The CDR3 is CATDREGGEKLFF. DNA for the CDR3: TGTGCCACCGACAGGGAGGGAGGTGAAAAACTGTTTTTT.

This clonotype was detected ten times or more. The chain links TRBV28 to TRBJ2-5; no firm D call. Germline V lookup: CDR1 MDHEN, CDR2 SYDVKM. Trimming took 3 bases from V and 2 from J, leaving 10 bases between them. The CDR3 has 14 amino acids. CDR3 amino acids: CASSFFALQETQYF. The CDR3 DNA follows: TGTGCCAGCAGTTTTTTCGCCCTACAAGAGACCCAGTACTTC. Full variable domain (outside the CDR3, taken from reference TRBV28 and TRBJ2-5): DVKVTQSSRYLVKRTGEKVFLECVQDMDHENMFWYRQDPGLGLRLIYFSYDVKMKEKGDIPEGYSVSREKKERFSLILESASTNQTSMYLCASSFFALQETQYFGPGTRLLVL.

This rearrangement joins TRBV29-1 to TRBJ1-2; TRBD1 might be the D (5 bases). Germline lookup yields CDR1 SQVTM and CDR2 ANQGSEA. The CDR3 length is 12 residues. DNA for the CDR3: TGCAGTGAAATTCAGGGTTTAAATGGCTACACCTTC. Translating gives CSEIQGLNGYTF.

For the CDR3, the DNA is TGTGCCAGTAGGCGGGCGAGATCCTCCTACGAGCAGTACTTC. Its protein is CASRRARSSYEQYF. V gene TRBV28 combines with J gene TRBJ2-7, with D maybe TRBD2 (5 bases). The CDR3 runs 14 residues. V was trimmed by 9 bases and J by 0 bases, leaving 15 bases between them. The germline gives CDR1 MDHEN, CDR2 SYDVKM.

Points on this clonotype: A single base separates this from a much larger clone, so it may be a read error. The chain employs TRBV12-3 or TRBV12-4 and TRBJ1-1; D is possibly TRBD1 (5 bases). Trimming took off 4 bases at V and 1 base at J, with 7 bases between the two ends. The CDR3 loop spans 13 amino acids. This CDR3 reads CASSWRGNTEAFF. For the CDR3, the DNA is TGTGCCAGCAGTTGGAGGGGGAACACTGAAGCTTTCTTT.

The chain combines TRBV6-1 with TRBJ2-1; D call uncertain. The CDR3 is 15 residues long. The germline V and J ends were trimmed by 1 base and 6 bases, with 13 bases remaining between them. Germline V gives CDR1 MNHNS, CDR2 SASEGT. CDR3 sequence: CASSEGSRVGNEQFF. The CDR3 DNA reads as TGTGCCAGCAGTGAAGGGTCTAGGGTCGGCAATGAGCAGTTCTTC.

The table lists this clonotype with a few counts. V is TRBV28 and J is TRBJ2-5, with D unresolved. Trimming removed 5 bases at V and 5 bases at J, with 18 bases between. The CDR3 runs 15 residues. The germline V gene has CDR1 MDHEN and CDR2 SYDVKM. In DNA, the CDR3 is TGTGCCAGCAGTCTGGTGGGTGGGGTTTCGGAGACCCAGTACTTC. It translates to CASSLVGGVSETQYF.

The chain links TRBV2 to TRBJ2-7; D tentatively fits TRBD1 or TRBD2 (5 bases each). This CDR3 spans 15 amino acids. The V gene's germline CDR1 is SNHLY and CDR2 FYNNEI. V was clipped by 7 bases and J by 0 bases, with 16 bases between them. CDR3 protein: CASNLQGGSSYEQYF. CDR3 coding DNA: TGTGCCAGCAACCTTCAGGGTGGGAGCTCCTACGAGCAGTACTTC.

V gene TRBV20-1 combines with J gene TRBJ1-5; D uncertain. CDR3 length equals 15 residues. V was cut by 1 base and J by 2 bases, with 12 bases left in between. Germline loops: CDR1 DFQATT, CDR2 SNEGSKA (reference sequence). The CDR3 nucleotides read TGCAGTGCTAGAGGAATCTTGACGGGCAATCAGCCCCAGCATTTT. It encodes CSARGILTGNQPQHF.

In nucleotides, the CDR3 is TGTGCCAGCAGCGGGATTCGTGAGCAGTTCTTC. Protein sequence: CASSGIREQFF. V is TRBV12-3 or TRBV12-4 and J is TRBJ2-1, with a tentative D call TRBD2 (5 bases). V was shortened by 6 bases and J by 9 bases, with 9 bases between the two germline ends. The CDR3 has 11 amino acids.

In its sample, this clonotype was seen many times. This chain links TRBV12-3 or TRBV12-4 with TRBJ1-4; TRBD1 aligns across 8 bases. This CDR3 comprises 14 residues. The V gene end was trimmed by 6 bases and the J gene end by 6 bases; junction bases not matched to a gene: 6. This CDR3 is CASSHDRGHEKLFF. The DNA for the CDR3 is TGTGCCAGCAGCCACGACAGGGGTCATGAAAAACTGTTTTTT.

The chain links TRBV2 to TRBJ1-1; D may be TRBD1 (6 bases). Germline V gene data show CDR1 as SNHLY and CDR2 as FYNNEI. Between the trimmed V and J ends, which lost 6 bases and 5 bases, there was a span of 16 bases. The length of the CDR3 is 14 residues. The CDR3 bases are TGTGCCAGCAGAACCCCGGGGGGACATACTGAAGCTTTCTTT. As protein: CASRTPGGHTEAFF.